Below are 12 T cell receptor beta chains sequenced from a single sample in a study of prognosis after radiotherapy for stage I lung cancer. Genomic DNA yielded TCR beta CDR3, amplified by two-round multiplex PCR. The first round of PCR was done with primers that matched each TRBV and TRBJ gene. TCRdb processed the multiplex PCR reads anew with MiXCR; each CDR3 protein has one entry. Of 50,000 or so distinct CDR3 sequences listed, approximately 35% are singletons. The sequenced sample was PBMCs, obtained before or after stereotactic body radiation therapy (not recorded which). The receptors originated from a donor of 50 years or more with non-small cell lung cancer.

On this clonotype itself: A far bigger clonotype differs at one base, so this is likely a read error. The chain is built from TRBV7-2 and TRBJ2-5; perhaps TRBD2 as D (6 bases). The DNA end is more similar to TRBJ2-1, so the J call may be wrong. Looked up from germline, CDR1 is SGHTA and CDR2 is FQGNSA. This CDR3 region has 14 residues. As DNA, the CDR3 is TGTGCCAGCAGCTTGGTGCTAGCGTACAATGAGCAGTTCTTC. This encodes CASSLVLAYNEQFF.

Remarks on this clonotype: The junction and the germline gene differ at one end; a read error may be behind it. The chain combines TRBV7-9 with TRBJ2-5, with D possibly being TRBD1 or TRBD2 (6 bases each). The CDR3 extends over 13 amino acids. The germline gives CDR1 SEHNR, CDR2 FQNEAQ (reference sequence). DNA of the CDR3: TGTGACAGCAGCTTAACCGGGGGCGAGACCCAGTACTTC. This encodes CDSSLTGGETQYF. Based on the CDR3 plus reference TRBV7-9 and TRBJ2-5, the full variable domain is DTGVSQNPRHKITKRGQNVTFRCDPISEHNRLYWYRQTLGQGPEFLTYFQNEAQLEKSRLLSDRFSAERPKGSFSTLEIQRTEQGDSAMYLCDSSLTGGETQYFGPGTRLLVL.

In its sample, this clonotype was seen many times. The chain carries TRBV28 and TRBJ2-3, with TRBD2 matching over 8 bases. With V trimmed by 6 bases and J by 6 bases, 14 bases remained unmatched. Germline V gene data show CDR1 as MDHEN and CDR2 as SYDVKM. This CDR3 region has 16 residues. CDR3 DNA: TGTGCCAGCAGCTCTATAGCGGGAACTTATGCGGATACGCAGTATTTT. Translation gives CASSSIAGTYADTQYF.

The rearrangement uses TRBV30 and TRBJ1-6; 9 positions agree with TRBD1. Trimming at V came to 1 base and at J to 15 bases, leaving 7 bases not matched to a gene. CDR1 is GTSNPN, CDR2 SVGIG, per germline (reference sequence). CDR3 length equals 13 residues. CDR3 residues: CAWSAGTGPNLHF. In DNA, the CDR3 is TGTGCCTGGAGTGCAGGGACAGGGCCTAACCTCCACTTT.

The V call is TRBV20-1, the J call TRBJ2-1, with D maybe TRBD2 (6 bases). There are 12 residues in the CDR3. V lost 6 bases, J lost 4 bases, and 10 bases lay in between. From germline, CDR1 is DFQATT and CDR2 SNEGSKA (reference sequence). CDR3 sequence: CSASGRYNEQFF. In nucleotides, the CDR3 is TGCAGTGCAAGCGGGCGATACAATGAGCAGTTCTTC.

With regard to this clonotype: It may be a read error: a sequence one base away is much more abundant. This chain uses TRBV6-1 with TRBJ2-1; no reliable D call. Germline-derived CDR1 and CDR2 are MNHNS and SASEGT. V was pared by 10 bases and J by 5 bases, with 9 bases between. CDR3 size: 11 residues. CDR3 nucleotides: TGTGCCATGGCAGGTGACAATGAGCAGTTCTTC. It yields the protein CAMAGDNEQFF.

CDR3 DNA sequence: TGTGCCAGCAGGCGACAGCGTACGAATGAGCAGTTCTTC. Its translation is CASRRQRTNEQFF. The genes are TRBV6-2 or TRBV6-3 and TRBJ2-1, with TRBD1 as a possible D gene (5 bases). V shed 6 bases and J shed 7 bases, with 13 bases lying between them. Germline V lookup: CDR1 MNHEY, CDR2 SVGEGT. This CDR3 has 13 amino acids.

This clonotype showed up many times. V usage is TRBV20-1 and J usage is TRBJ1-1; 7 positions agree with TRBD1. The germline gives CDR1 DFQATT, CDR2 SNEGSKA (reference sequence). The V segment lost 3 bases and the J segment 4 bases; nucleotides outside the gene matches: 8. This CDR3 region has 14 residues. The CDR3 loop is CSASPPGGSTEAFF. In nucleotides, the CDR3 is TGCAGTGCTAGTCCCCCAGGGGGTAGCACTGAAGCTTTCTTT.

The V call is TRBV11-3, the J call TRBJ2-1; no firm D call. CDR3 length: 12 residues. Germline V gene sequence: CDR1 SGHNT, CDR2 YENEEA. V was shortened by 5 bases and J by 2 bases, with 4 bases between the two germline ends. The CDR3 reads CASSLAYNEQFF. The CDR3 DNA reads TGTGCCAGCAGCCTAGCCTACAATGAGCAGTTCTTC.

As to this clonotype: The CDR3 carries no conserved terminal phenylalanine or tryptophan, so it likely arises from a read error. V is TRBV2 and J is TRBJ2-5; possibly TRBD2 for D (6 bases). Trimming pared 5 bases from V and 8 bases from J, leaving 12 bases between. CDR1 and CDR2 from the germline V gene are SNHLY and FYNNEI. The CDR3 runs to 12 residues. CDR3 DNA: TGTGCCAGCAGTTCGCAGGGAGGAACCCAGTACCTC. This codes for CASSSQGGTQYL.

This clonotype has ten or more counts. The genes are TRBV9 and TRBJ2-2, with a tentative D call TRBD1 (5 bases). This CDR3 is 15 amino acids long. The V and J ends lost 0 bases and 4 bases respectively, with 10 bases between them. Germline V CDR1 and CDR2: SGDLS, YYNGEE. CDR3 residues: CASSVVRGTTGELFF. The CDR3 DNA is TGTGCCAGCAGCGTAGTTAGGGGAACCACCGGGGAGCTGTTTTTT.

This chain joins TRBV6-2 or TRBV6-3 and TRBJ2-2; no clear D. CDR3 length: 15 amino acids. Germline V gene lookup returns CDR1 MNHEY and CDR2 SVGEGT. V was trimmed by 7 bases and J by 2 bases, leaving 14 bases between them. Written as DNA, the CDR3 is TGTGCCAGCATGCGAGCACTCGCTAACACCGGGGAGCTGTTTTTT. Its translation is CASMRALANTGELFF.